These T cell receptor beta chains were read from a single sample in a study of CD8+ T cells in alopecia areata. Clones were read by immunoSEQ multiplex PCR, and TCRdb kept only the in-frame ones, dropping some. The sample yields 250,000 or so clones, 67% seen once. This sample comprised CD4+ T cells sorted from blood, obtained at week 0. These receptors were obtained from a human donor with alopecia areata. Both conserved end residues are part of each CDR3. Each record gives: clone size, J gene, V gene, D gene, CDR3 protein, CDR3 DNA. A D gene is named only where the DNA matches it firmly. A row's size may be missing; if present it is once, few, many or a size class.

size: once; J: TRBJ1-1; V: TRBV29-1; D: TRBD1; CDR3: CSVLDRAMNTEAFF; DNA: TGCAGCGTCCTGGACAGGGCCATGAACACTGAAGCTTTCTTT
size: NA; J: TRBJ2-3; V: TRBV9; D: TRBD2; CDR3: CASSATSGGGTDTQYF; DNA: TGTGCCAGCAGCGCTACTAGCGGGGGGGGCACAGATACGCAGTATTTT
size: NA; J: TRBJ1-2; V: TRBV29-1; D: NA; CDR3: CSDKDRSNYGYTF; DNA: TGCAGCGACAAAGACCGTTCTAACTATGGCTACACCTTC
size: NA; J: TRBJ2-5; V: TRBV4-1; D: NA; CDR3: CASSLLPAELGQETQYF; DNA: TGCGCCAGCAGCCTTTTGCCCGCTGAGCTGGGACAAGAGACCCAGTACTTC
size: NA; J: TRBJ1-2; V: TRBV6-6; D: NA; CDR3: CASSFPTRAEGGYTF; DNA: TGTGCCAGCAGTTTTCCCACCCGGGCAGAAGGAGGCTACACCTTC
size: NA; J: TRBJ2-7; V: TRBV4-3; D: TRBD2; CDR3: CASSQDVARGAGPYEQYF; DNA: TGCGCCAGCAGCCAAGATGTCGCGCGGGGGGCCGGCCCTTACGAGCAGTACTTC
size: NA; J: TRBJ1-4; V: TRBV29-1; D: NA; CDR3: CSAQAGKMSEKLFF; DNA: TGCAGCGCCCAGGCCGGGAAGATGAGTGAAAAACTGTTTTTT
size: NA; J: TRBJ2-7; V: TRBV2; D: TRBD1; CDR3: CASRTVQGAYEQYF; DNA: TGTGCCAGCAGGACCGTACAGGGGGCCTACGAGCAGTACTTC
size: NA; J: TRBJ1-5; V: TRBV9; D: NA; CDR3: CASSGGVGANQPQHF; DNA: TGTGCCAGCAGCGGCGGCGTGGGGGCCAATCAGCCCCAGCATTTT
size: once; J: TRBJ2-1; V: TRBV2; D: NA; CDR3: CASSEAWAGGTNEQFF; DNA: TGTGCCAGCAGTGAAGCTTGGGCAGGAGGAACCAATGAGCAGTTCTTC
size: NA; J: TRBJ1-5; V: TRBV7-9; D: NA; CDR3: CASSLAGAQPQHF; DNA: TGTGCCAGCAGCTTAGCAGGGGCGCAGCCCCAGCATTTT
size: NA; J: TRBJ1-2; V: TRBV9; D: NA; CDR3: CASSVVPQGRGGYTF; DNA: TGTGCCAGCAGCGTAGTTCCGCAGGGGAGGGGAGGCTACACCTTC
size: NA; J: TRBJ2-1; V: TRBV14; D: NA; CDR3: CASSLYNEQFF; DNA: TGTGCCAGCAGCCTCTACAATGAGCAGTTCTTC
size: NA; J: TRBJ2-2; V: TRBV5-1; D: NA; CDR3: CASSVPRTQNTGELFF; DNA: TGCGCCAGCAGCGTTCCACGGACTCAAAACACCGGGGAGCTGTTTTTT
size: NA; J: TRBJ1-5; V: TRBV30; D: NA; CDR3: CAWSVPQGGNQPQHF; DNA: TGTGCCTGGAGTGTACCCCAGGGAGGCAATCAGCCCCAGCATTTT
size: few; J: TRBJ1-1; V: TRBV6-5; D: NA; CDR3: CASSYSKGEADTEAFF; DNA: TGTGCCAGCAGTTACTCTAAGGGGGAAGCAGACACTGAAGCTTTCTTT
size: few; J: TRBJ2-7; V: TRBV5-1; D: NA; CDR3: CASSLVGTNDEQYF; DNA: TGCGCCAGCAGCTTGGTGGGGACAAACGACGAGCAGTACTTC
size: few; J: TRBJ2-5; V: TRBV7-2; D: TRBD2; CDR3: CASSLGYPRLAGQETQYF; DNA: TGTGCCAGCAGCTTAGGGTACCCCCGGCTAGCGGGCCAAGAGACCCAGTACTTC
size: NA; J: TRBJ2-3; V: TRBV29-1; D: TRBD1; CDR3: CSVPKGASTDTQYF; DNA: TGCAGCGTGCCAAAGGGGGCATCCACAGATACGCAGTATTTT
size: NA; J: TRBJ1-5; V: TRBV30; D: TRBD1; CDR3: CAWARTGRTNQPQHF; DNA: TGTGCCTGGGCCCGGACAGGGAGGACCAATCAGCCCCAGCATTTT
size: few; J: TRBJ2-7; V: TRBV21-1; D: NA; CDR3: CASSPRGAELDEQYF; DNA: TGTGCCAGCAGCCCCCGGGGGGCCGAGTTGGACGAGCAGTACTTC
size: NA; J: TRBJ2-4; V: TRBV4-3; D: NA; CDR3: CASSPSLGWDIQYF; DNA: TGCGCCAGCAGCCCCTCACTGGGGTGGGACATTCAGTACTTC
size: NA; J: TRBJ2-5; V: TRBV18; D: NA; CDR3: CASSPDLGHGETQYF; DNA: TGTGCCAGCTCCCCGGATCTAGGCCATGGGGAGACCCAGTACTTC
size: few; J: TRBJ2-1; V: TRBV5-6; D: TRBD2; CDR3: CASSFGLDGEQFF; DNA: TGTGCCAGCAGCTTCGGACTAGATGGTGAGCAGTTCTTC
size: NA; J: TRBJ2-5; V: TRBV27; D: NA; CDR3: CASSIRRGPQETQYF; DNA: TGTGCCAGCAGTATCCGACGGGGGCCCCAAGAGACCCAGTACTTC
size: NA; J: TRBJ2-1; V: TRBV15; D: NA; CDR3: CATSRDAGQRGVSSYNEQFF; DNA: TGTGCCACCAGCAGAGATGCGGGACAGCGGGGTGTTAGCTCCTACAATGAGCAGTTCTTC
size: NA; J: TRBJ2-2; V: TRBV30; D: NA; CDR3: CAWSLVTGELFF; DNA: TGTGCCTGGAGTTTGGTTACCGGGGAGCTGTTTTTT
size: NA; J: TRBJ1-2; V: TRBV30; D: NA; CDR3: CAWAGAANYGYTF; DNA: TGTGCCTGGGCCGGGGCCGCTAACTATGGCTACACCTTC
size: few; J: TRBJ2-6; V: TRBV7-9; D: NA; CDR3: CASSTRLTTGANVLTF; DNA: TGTGCCAGCAGCACTAGACTCACCACTGGGGCCAACGTCCTGACTTTC
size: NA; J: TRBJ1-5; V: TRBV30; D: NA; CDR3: CAWSRTQGQPQHF; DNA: TGTGCCTGGAGTAGGACACAGGGACAGCCCCAGCATTTT
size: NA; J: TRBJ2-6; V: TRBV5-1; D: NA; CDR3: CASSRGGSGANVLTF; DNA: TGCGCCAGCAGCAGAGGAGGGTCTGGGGCCAACGTCCTGACTTTC
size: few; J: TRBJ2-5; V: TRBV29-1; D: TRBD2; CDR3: CSAPGTSRGETQYF; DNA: TGCAGCGCCCCGGGGACTTCGCGGGGGGAGACCCAGTACTTC
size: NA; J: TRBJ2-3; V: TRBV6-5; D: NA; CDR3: CASSVGPASTDTQYF; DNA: TGTGCCAGCAGTGTAGGACCGGCTAGCACAGATACGCAGTATTTT
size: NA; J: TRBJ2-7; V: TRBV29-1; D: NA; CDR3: CSVPGHGVLQYF; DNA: TGCAGCGTACCGGGACACGGGGTCCTCCAGTACTTC
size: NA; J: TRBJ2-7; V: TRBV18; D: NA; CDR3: CASSPYALYEQYF; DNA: TGTGCCAGCTCACCATATGCGTTATACGAGCAGTACTTC
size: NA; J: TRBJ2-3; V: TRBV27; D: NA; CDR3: CASSLLTTDTQYF; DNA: TGTGCCAGCAGTTTACTCACCACAGATACGCAGTATTTT
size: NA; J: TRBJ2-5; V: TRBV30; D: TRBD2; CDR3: CAWSVTSGGAETQYF; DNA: TGTGCCTGGAGTGTGACTAGCGGGGGGGCTGAGACCCAGTACTTC
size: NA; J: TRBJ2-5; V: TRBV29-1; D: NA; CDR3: CSAGGGETQYF; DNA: TGCAGCGCAGGTGGCGGGGAGACCCAGTACTTC
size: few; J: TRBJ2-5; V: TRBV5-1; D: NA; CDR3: CASSLEGQETQYF; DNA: TGCGCCAGCAGCTTGGAGGGGCAAGAGACCCAGTACTTC
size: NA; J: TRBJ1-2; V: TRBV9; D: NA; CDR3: CASSVGISGYTF; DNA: TGTGCCAGCAGCGTAGGAATCTCTGGCTACACCTTC
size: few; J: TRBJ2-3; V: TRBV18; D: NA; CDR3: CASLLGKEDTQYF; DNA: TGTGCCAGCTTGCTGGGTAAGGAAGATACGCAGTATTTT
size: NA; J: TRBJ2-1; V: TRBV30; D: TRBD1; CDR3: CAWTDRGKDNEQFF; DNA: TGTGCCTGGACCGACAGGGGAAAAGACAATGAGCAGTTCTTC